This T cell receptor (beta chain) was identified during a study of patients and donors after allogeneic stem cell transplantation. This clonotype was found many times. CDR1 is SNHLY, CDR2 FYNNEI, per germline. The CDR3 extends over 13 amino acids. V was trimmed by 2 bases and J by 9 bases, leaving 14 bases between them. MiXCR was run by TCRdb on the RT-PCR reads, yielding one entry per CDR3 protein. The sample lists some 230,000 distinct CDR3 sequences; roughly 15% were seen once. Sequencing used blood, either unsorted or a sorted T cell fraction (not recorded which). This TCR was recovered from a human donor who was either an allogeneic HSCT recipient or a stem cell or donor lymphocyte infusion donor (not recorded which). It is not recorded whose cells these are; they may come from a transplant donor. J is TRBJ2-7 and V is TRBV2; the D call may be TRBD1 or TRBD2 (5 bases each). The CDR3 region has the DNA TGTGCCAGCAGTGAATTCATCAGGGCGGGGCAGTACTTC. This translates into CASSEFIRAGQYF. Full variable domain (missing parts from reference TRBV2 and TRBJ2-7): EPEVTQTPSHQVTQMGQEVILRCVPISNHLYFYWYRQILGQKVEFLVSFYNNEISEKSEIFDDQFSVERPDGSNFTLKIRSTKLEDSAMYFCASSEFIRAGQYFGPGTRLTVT.